The 31 T cell receptor beta chains below all came from one sample that was sequenced in a study of radiotherapy plus CTLA-4 blockade in lung cancer. The protocol was immunoSEQ multiplex PCR, while the TCRdb copy is restricted to in-frame clones and leaves out a portion. This table has 50,000 to 65,000 clones, almost 85% appearing once. The sample consisted of peripheral blood, taken from a patient treated with radiotherapy plus ipilimumab. The receptors stem from a human donor with non-small cell lung cancer whose response to radiotherapy plus ipilimumab could not be evaluated.

J is TRBJ2-3 and V is TRBV27; TRBD1 aligns across 10 bases. CDR1 and CDR2 (germline): MNHEY, SMNVEV (reference sequence). V gave up 6 bases and J gave up 4 bases; unmatched junction bases: 10. The CDR3 is 16 residues long. The CDR3 sequence is CASSRGQGTGADTQYF. The CDR3 DNA follows: TGTGCCAGCAGCCGGGGACAGGGGACGGGTGCAGATACGCAGTATTTT.

The chain recombines TRBV28 with TRBJ1-4, with D possibly TRBD1 on 6 matching bases. Germline lookup yields CDR1 MDHEN and CDR2 SYDVKM. Trimming left V 4 bases short and J 8 bases short, with 23 bases between. The CDR3 is 17 amino acids. The CDR3 bases are TGTGCCAGCAGTTCTCAGGGGAACGTCGGATTAGGAGAAAAACTGTTTTTT. It specifies CASSSQGNVGLGEKLFF.

This chain links TRBV30 with TRBJ1-3; D is unresolved. Germline loops: CDR1 GTSNPN, CDR2 SVGIG (reference sequence). Trimming pared 0 bases from V and 4 bases from J, leaving 4 bases between. CDR3 length equals 12 residues. In DNA, the CDR3 is TGTGCCTGGAGTGTACAGGGAAACACCATATATTTT. Translating it yields CAWSVQGNTIYF.

The J gene is TRBJ1-1, the V gene TRBV19; 7 bases line up with TRBD1. Looked up from germline, CDR1 is LNHDA and CDR2 is SQIVND (reference sequence). The CDR3 runs to 15 residues. The V segment lost 6 bases and the J segment 1 base; nucleotides outside the gene matches: 8. CDR3 DNA: TGTGCCAGTAGGTTGCAGGGGGGTGGGAACACTGAAGCTTTCTTT. Protein sequence: CASRLQGGGNTEAFF.

This rearrangement joins TRBV19 to TRBJ2-4, with 9 bases fitting TRBD1. CDR1 and CDR2 from the germline V gene are LNHDA and SQIVND (reference sequence). After removal of 6 bases from V and 9 bases from J, the junction contained 12 bases not matched to a gene. The CDR3 is 15 residues long. The CDR3 region has the DNA TGTGCCAGTAGCCCCAGGACAGGGGATTTGAGCATTCAGTACTTC. Encoded protein: CASSPRTGDLSIQYF.

This clone appeared once. The chain recombines TRBV7-2 with TRBJ1-5; 7 bases map to TRBD1. The CDR3 runs to 16 residues. Germline V gene sequence: CDR1 SGHTA, CDR2 FQGNSA. J gave up 6 bases and V 2 bases, and 10 bases lay outside the gene matches. This chain's CDR3 is CASSLRVAGGGQPQHF. CDR3 nucleotide sequence: TGTGCCAGCAGCTTAAGAGTTGCAGGGGGAGGTCAGCCCCAGCATTTT.

V and J are TRBV29-1 and TRBJ1-5, with D possibly TRBD1 on 6 matching bases. The CDR3 loop spans 14 amino acids. V was clipped by 6 bases and J by 7 bases, with 19 bases between them. Germline V gives CDR1 SQVTM, CDR2 ANQGSEA. CDR3 sequence (DNA): TGCAGCGTGGGCACAGGGTCGGGAGGACAGCCCCAGCATTTT. Protein sequence: CSVGTGSGGQPQHF.

The chain carries TRBV10-3 and TRBJ2-3; the match to TRBD2 covers 7 bases. Germline V gene data show CDR1 as ENHRY and CDR2 as SYGVKD. J was trimmed by 2 bases and V by 6 bases; bases with no gene match: 5. This CDR3 has 14 amino acids. For the CDR3, the DNA is TGTGCCATCAGCGGGGGGACCCCCACAGATACGCAGTATTTT. Translating gives CAISGGTPTDTQYF.

The chain employs TRBV4-1 and TRBJ2-4; 7 nucleotides align to TRBD1. The CDR3 runs 16 residues. The J segment lost 6 bases and the V segment lost 1 base, leaving 9 bases of the junction unmatched. Germline V CDR1 and CDR2: MGHRA, YSYEKL. The CDR3 sequence is CASSQGGLGQTNIQYF. CDR3 coding DNA: TGCGCCAGCAGCCAAGGTGGATTGGGACAGACAAACATTCAGTACTTC.

This clone showed up just once. The chain uses TRBV27 and TRBJ2-3; 7 positions agree with TRBD1. CDR3 length: 14 residues. In germline, CDR1 is MNHEY, CDR2 SMNVEV (reference sequence). J lost 4 bases, V lost 4 bases, and 5 bases had no gene match. The CDR3 region has the DNA TGTGCCAGCAGTTCGCGACAGGGCGCAGATACGCAGTATTTT. Its protein is CASSSRQGADTQYF.

V and J are TRBV13 and TRBJ1-1; D uncertain. Germline V gene lookup returns CDR1 PRHDT and CDR2 FYEKMQ (reference sequence). The CDR3 extends over 14 amino acids. Trimming removed 0 bases at V and 2 bases at J, with 7 bases between. The CDR3: CASSLGGPNTEAFF. CDR3 bases: TGTGCCAGCAGCTTAGGGGGCCCCAACACTGAAGCTTTCTTT.

The CDR3 nucleotides are TGTGCCAGTAGTCCACTGACTAGCAACTACGAGCAGTACTTC. Protein product: CASSPLTSNYEQYF. The chain joins TRBV19 to TRBJ2-7; 7 bases match TRBD2. J was trimmed by 3 bases and V by 5 bases; bases with no gene match: 7. Germline loops: CDR1 LNHDA, CDR2 SQIVND (reference sequence). The CDR3 is 14 residues long. Based on the CDR3 plus reference TRBV19 and TRBJ2-7, the full variable domain is DGGITQSPKYLFRKEGQNVTLSCEQNLNHDAMYWYRQDPGQGLRLIYYSQIVNDFQKGDIAEGYSVSREKKESFPLTVTSAQKNPTAFYLCASSPLTSNYEQYFGPGTRLTVT.

J is TRBJ1-1 and V is TRBV15; D is uncertain. CDR3 length: 16 residues. Germline assignment: CDR1 LNHNV and CDR2 YYDKDF (reference sequence). V was shortened by 3 bases and J by 2 bases, with 16 bases between the two germline ends. The CDR3 nucleotides read TGTGCCACCAGCAGCCCCCAAAGGAGGTATAACACTGAAGCTTTCTTT. It translates to CATSSPQRRYNTEAFF.

The chain couples TRBV4-1 to TRBJ1-4, with a tentative D call TRBD1 (5 bases). Germline loops: CDR1 MGHRA, CDR2 YSYEKL. The ends were cut back, 2 bases at V and 4 bases at J, with 14 bases in the middle. This CDR3 has 16 amino acids. As DNA, the CDR3 is TGCGCCAGCAGCCAACCATTTCAGGGCAATAATGAAAAACTGTTTTTT. It encodes CASSQPFQGNNEKLFF.

The chain uses TRBV19 and TRBJ2-2; 8 bases are shared with TRBD1. The CDR3 runs 15 residues. Looked up from germline, CDR1 is LNHDA and CDR2 is SQIVND (reference sequence). The junction had 6 bases not matched to a gene; V was cut back by 5 bases and J by 4 bases. CDR3 sequence (DNA): TGTGCCAGTAGTCTACAGACAGGGGTCACCGGGGAGCTGTTTTTT. This gives the protein CASSLQTGVTGELFF.

The chain has TRBV18 and TRBJ2-7; a weak D match, TRBD1 (6 bases). Germline CDR1 and CDR2: KGHSH and LQKENI. Between the trimmed V and J ends, which lost 0 bases and 4 bases, there was a span of 10 bases. The CDR3 has 14 residues. The CDR3 nucleotides are TGTGCCAGCTCACCACCGGGACACCAGTACGAGCAGTACTTC. Its translation: CASSPPGHQYEQYF. The full variable domain, with the rest looked up from reference TRBV18 and TRBJ2-7, is NAGVMQNPRHLVRRRGQEARLRCSPMKGHSHVYWYRQLPEEGLKFMVYLQKENIIDESGMPKERFSAEFPKEGPSILRIQQVVRGDSAAYFCASSPPGHQYEQYFGPGTRLTVT.

The chain has TRBV7-9 and TRBJ1-1; D remains unclear. Germline CDR1 is SEHNR and CDR2 is FQNEAQ (reference sequence). V dropped 5 bases and J dropped 4 bases, with 8 bases sitting between them. The CDR3 consists of 12 residues. Written as DNA, the CDR3 is TGTGCCAGCAGCGCGGAATTCACTGAAGCTTTCTTT. This sequence encodes CASSAEFTEAFF.

As regards this clone: In the same sample, other DNA sequences code for this CDR3. This chain uses TRBV6-1 with TRBJ2-7; 11 nucleotides agree with TRBD1. The CDR3 totals 15 residues. Trimming cost V 6 bases and J 0 bases; bases outside gene matches: 4. The germline V gene encodes CDR1 MNHNS and CDR2 SASEGT. For the CDR3, the DNA is TGTGCCAGCAGGCCCGGGACAGGGGGCTCCTACGAGCAGTACTTC. Amino acids: CASRPGTGGSYEQYF.

This sequence joins TRBV9 and TRBJ2-7; D possibly corresponds to TRBD2 (6 bases). Between the trimmed V and J ends, which lost 4 bases and 3 bases, there was a span of 20 bases. The CDR3 consists of 16 residues. The germline gives CDR1 SGDLS, CDR2 YYNGEE. Here the CDR3 DNA reads TGTGCCAGCAGCCCTAGCCATGGAGGGTCCTTCTACGAGCAGTACTTC. As protein: CASSPSHGGSFYEQYF.

The chain is built from TRBV11-2 and TRBJ2-7; 9 bases map to TRBD1. The CDR3 runs to 15 residues. Germline values: CDR1 SGHAT, CDR2 FQNNGV. V was pared by 5 bases and J by 2 bases, with 7 bases of the junction left unmatched. This chain's CDR3 is CASSRLRDRAYEQYF. DNA of the CDR3: TGTGCCAGCAGCCGACTGCGGGACAGGGCCTACGAGCAGTACTTC.

V usage is TRBV7-2 and J usage is TRBJ2-3; D possibly corresponds to TRBD1 (6 bases). Germline V CDR1 and CDR2: SGHTA, FQGNSA. Trimming stripped 4 bases from V and 4 bases from J, with 12 bases between. The CDR3 contains 14 residues. The CDR3 DNA reads as TGTGCCAGCAGCTCCGTGGGGGCGGCAGATACGCAGTATTTT. Translation: CASSSVGAADTQYF. The variable domain in full, completed from reference TRBV7-2 and TRBJ2-3, reads GAGVSQSPSNKVTEKGKDVELRCDPISGHTALYWYRQSLGQGLEFLIYFQGNSAPDKSGLPSDRFSAERTGGSVSTLTIQRTQQEDSAVYLCASSSVGAADTQYFGPGTRLTVL.

J is TRBJ1-2 and V is TRBV6-1, with 9 bases aligning to TRBD1. The CDR3 length is 18 residues. Germline loops: CDR1 MNHNS, CDR2 SASEGT. Losses at the gene ends were 0 bases for V and 7 bases for J; bases not matched to a gene: 15. The DNA for the CDR3 is TGTGCCAGCAGTGAAGCGCGGGGACAGGGTCGCCCAGGTAGTGGCTACACCTTC. Amino acids: CASSEARGQGRPGSGYTF.

This chain's CDR3 is CASSSGTTGDEQFF. The CDR3, as DNA: TGTGCCAGCAGTTCCGGGACTACCGGCGATGAGCAGTTCTTC. The rearrangement joins TRBV6-5 to TRBJ2-1, with 7 bases fitting TRBD2. V dropped 4 bases and J dropped 8; count of bases not matched to a gene: 8. The V gene's germline CDR1 is MNHEY and CDR2 SVGAGI. The CDR3 runs 14 residues.

This chain joins TRBV19 and TRBJ1-5; D may be TRBD1 (6 bases). Trimming removed 7 bases at V and 0 bases at J, with 16 bases between. Germline V CDR1 and CDR2: LNHDA, SQIVND (reference sequence). CDR3 length: 16 residues. In nucleotides, the CDR3 is TGTGCCAGTACCCCTCAGGACAGACATAGCAATCAGCCCCAGCATTTT. This encodes CASTPQDRHSNQPQHF.

V gene TRBV7-2 combines with J gene TRBJ1-1; 8 positions agree with TRBD1. Germline V gives CDR1 SGHTA, CDR2 FQGNSA. The CDR3 sequence is 14 residues long. With 5 bases clipped from V and 5 bases from J, the junction kept 7 bases outside the gene matches. The CDR3 bases are TGTGCCAGCAGCCCAACAGGGGGAAAAACTGAAGCTTTCTTT. Its translation: CASSPTGGKTEAFF. The full variable domain, with the rest looked up from reference TRBV7-2 and TRBJ1-1, is GAGVSQSPSNKVTEKGKDVELRCDPISGHTALYWYRQSLGQGLEFLIYFQGNSAPDKSGLPSDRFSAERTGGSVSTLTIQRTQQEDSAVYLCASSPTGGKTEAFFGQGTRLTVV.

Points on this clone: At one end, the junction sequence differs from germline, possibly due to a read error. The chain recombines TRBV6-4 with TRBJ2-3; tentatively, D is TRBD1 (6 bases). The CDR3 totals 14 residues. The V gene's germline CDR1 is MRHNA and CDR2 SNTAGT. Here the CDR3 DNA reads TGTGCCAGCAGTGACTCGGCGGACAGAGATCCGCAGTATTTT. Amino acid sequence: CASSDSADRDPQYF.

The rearrangement uses TRBV18 and TRBJ1-2, with 9 bases matching TRBD1. Germline V gives CDR1 KGHSH, CDR2 LQKENI. The CDR3 runs 17 residues. After removal of 6 bases from V and 8 bases from J, the junction contained 19 bases not matched to a gene. CDR3 residues: CASSGGQGTPWDEGYTF. The CDR3 bases are TGTGCCAGCTCGGGGGGACAGGGTACCCCCTGGGATGAAGGCTACACCTTC.

The rearrangement joins TRBV5-1 to TRBJ2-3; 8 bases match TRBD2. Germline V gene sequence: CDR1 SGHRS, CDR2 YFSETQ. V lost 4 bases, J lost 5 bases, and 9 bases stayed unmatched. The CDR3 is made up of 15 amino acids. As DNA, the CDR3 is TGCGCCAGCAGCCCACGGGGGGGCCAGGAAGATACGCAGTATTTT. Amino acids: CASSPRGGQEDTQYF.

V and J are TRBV15 and TRBJ2-2; 7 bases fit TRBD1. This CDR3 contains 17 residues. Germline CDR1 reads LNHNV; CDR2 reads YYDKDF (reference sequence). Trimming at V came to 3 bases and at J to 0 bases, leaving 7 bases not matched to a gene. CDR3 sequence: CATSSYRGITNTGELFF. The CDR3 DNA follows: TGTGCCACCAGCAGTTACAGGGGAATTACGAACACCGGGGAGCTGTTTTTT.

V is TRBV9 and J is TRBJ1-1; weak D call: TRBD1 (6 bases). V was shortened by 2 bases and J by 0 bases, with 11 bases between the two germline ends. The CDR3 consists of 15 residues. Germline CDR1 and CDR2: SGDLS and YYNGEE. The CDR3 nucleotides read TGTGCCAGCAGCGTCCGGGACACCCTGAACACTGAAGCTTTCTTT. It codes for CASSVRDTLNTEAFF. Full variable domain (missing parts from reference TRBV9 and TRBJ1-1): DSGVTQTPKHLITATGQRVTLRCSPRSGDLSVYWYQQSLDQGLQFLIQYYNGEERAKGNILERFSAQQFPDLHSELNLSSLELGDSALYFCASSVRDTLNTEAFFGQGTRLTVV.

J is TRBJ2-5 and V is TRBV4-2; D uncertain. The V and J ends lost 1 base and 0 bases respectively, with 9 bases between them. CDR1 and CDR2 from the germline V gene are LGHNA and YNFKEQ. The CDR3 runs to 15 residues. The CDR3 is CASSQGGAYQETQYF. In nucleotides, the CDR3 is TGTGCCAGCAGCCAAGGCGGAGCGTACCAAGAGACCCAGTACTTC.